This entry is about one TCR beta chain. The clone's antigen remains unknown. Within one base of it there is no much larger clone, and no base qualities were kept. The data were obtained in a study of CD8+ T cells in alopecia areata listed by TCRdb under 2018. A note on the overall study: To study T cell clonal expansion in alopecia areata, the researchers applied high-throughput TCRbeta sequencing to both the C3H/HeJ mouse model and human patients. Scalp tissue and sorted CD4+ and CD8+ peripheral blood T cells from patchy and totalis/universalis alopecia areata patients and from healthy controls were covered by human TCRbeta sequencing. Scalp clonality was compared among normal scalp (n=4), patchy alopecia areata scalp (n=8), and alopecia totalis/universalis scalp (n=8). The RNA source kit depended on sample type: the PAXgene miRNA kit for fixed scalp, the miRNeasy kit for PBMCs, and the RNeasy kit for mouse skin. immunoSEQ multiplex PCR using 35 Vbeta forward primers and 13 Jbeta reverse primers was used to amplify TCRbeta CDR3 regions.

CDR1 and CDR2 were assigned from the germline V gene as MDHEN and SYDVKM. The V and J ends are trimmed by 3 bases and 1 base, leaving 6 bases between them. The CDR3 runs 14 residues from the cysteine to the phenylalanine. The kept DNA is CDR3 alone, 42 bases in frame from the first base. Lesional scalp punch biopsies and peripheral blood were collected from alopecia areata patients. PBMCs were isolated by density centrifugation and stained for CD3, CD4 and CD8, after which CD4+ and CD8+ T cells were sorted on a FACSAria. Alopecia areata patients who were not treated were recruited through a multicenter biomarker study. In 4 to 6 patients from the biomarker study, blood CD8+ T cells were sorted further into NKG2D-low and NKG2D-high fractions. Receptors were amplified or captured by the immunoSEQ multiplex PCR assay. RNA was extracted from all samples and reverse transcribed into cDNA, which served as template for TCR sequencing. First-strand cDNA was synthesized with SuperScript III using a 2:1 mix of oligo-dT and random hexamers. A synthetic immune receptor repertoire was used to gauge amplification bias, and whatever bias remained was removed computationally. Per the authors' processing: After raw reads were preprocessed to remove errors, the CDR3 was defined following IMGT conventions as running from the conserved cysteine to phenylalanine. Clonality was computed by normalizing Shannon entropy by log2 of the number of productive unique TCRs and subtracting the result from 1. Scalp TCRbeta sequences were cross-referenced with sorted blood CD4 and CD8 repertoires so that the CD4 or CD8 identity of scalp clones could be inferred. The clones in this table, taken by TCRdb from immuneACCESS, are in-frame only. Not every clone is retained; where verified, under half of the shortfall comes from an unresolved V gene, and the cause of the rest is unknown. The V and J calls and clone size are taken from that table; D and trimming were inferred from the DNA. Recorded for this sample are tens of thousands of clones; 55% of them occurred a single time. The ten largest clones represent less than 50% of the sample.

Overall study results and their limits: Scalp TCR repertoire analysis is complicated because resident alphabeta T cells in normal human skin are also sequenced, whereas mouse skin is dominated by gammadelta T cells. Shared TCR sequences between patients were less evident than in mice, which may be partly attributable to HLA diversity in the patient population. Higher clonality and more expanded CD8+ clones were observed in lesional scalp than in normal scalp, particularly in alopecia totalis/universalis, a finding suggestive of antigenic drive.

The chain employs TRBV28 and TRBJ2-2; a confident D gene designation cannot be given. The source of this sequence is a human donor with alopecia areata. Sequencing was done on a sample of NKG2D-high CD8+ T cells sorted from blood. Per the publication, the cell subset or site label means: sorted CD8+ NKG2D-high blood T cells. This receptor has the CDR3 CASSFGLNTGELFF. The DNA sequence is TGTGCCAGCAGTTTTGGCCTGAACACCGGGGAGCTGTTTTTT. When the CDR3 is completed using the reference TRBV28 and TRBJ2-2 genes on either side, the full variable domain is DVKVTQSSRYLVKRTGEKVFLECVQDMDHENMFWYRQDPGLGLRLIYFSYDVKMKEKGDIPEGYSVSREKKERFSLILESASTNQTSMYLCASSFGLNTGELFFGEGSRLTVL.